What follows are 20 T cell receptor beta chains derived from one specimen sequenced in a study of cytomegalovirus exposure and HLA in healthy donors. With 60 Vbeta and 13 Jbeta primers, the PCR was carried out. Measured with immunoSEQ multiplex PCR; TCRdb has only the in-frame clones, and not every one. The profile shows about 130,000 clones, 70% to 80% of them singletons. The sequenced material came from PBMCs. These receptor sequences come from a human donor in good health.

The chain recombines TRBV2 with TRBJ2-3, with 7 bases lining up with TRBD1. Germline V gene data show CDR1 as SNHLY and CDR2 as FYNNEI. This CDR3 region has 20 residues. The ends lost 6 bases at V and 0 bases at J; junction bases unmatched: 21. CDR3 nucleotides: TGTGCCAGCAGCGCTAGTGGAAGGGGGCTAGTAACTTCTAGCACAGATACGCAGTATTTT. It translates to CASSASGRGLVTSSTDTQYF.

This clone was picked up one time. The chain carries TRBV28 and TRBJ1-2; TRBD1 matches at 8 bases. The CDR3 runs to 15 residues. The V segment lost 3 bases and the J segment 2 bases; nucleotides outside the gene matches: 5. Looked up from germline, CDR1 is MDHEN and CDR2 is SYDVKM. CDR3 amino acids: CASSFLDRGNYGYTF. CDR3 nucleotide sequence: TGTGCCAGCAGTTTTTTAGACAGGGGAAACTATGGCTACACCTTC.

V and J are TRBV7-2 and TRBJ2-7, with 8 bases aligning to TRBD1. The V and J ends lost 5 bases and 0 bases, in that order; junction bases with no gene match: 3. From germline, CDR1 is SGHTA and CDR2 FQGNSA. This CDR3 contains 14 residues. In DNA form, the CDR3 reads TGTGCCAGCAGCCGGGACAGGAGCTCCTACGAGCAGTACTTC. This sequence encodes CASSRDRSSYEQYF.

The chain has TRBV2 and TRBJ2-7, with a weak D call TRBD2 (5 bases). Trimming took off 4 bases at V and 12 bases at J, with 16 bases between the two ends. The CDR3 has 12 amino acids. Per the germline V gene, CDR1 is SNHLY and CDR2 is FYNNEI. The CDR3 is CASSASAVGGYF. The CDR3 DNA reads as TGTGCCAGCAGTGCATCAGCGGTAGGTGGGTACTTC.

The J gene is TRBJ2-7, the V gene TRBV30; D gene unclear. CDR3 length: 14 residues. V was trimmed by 1 base and J by 2 bases, leaving 12 bases between them. Germline-derived CDR1 and CDR2 are GTSNPN and SVGIG (reference sequence). CDR3 amino acids: CAWSANRRPYEQYF. Here the CDR3 DNA reads TGTGCCTGGAGTGCGAATAGGCGGCCCTACGAGCAGTACTTC.

This clone has only a few counts. The chain is built from TRBV9 and TRBJ1-5; TRBD1 might be the D (6 bases). This CDR3 spans 15 amino acids. The germline CDR1 and CDR2 sequences are SGDLS and YYNGEE. V lost 4 bases and J lost 5, with 16 bases in between. The DNA of the CDR3 is TGTGCCAGCAGCTTACGCAGGGGCCCCTATCAGCCCCAGCATTTT. It translates to CASSLRRGPYQPQHF.

This chain joins TRBV5-4 and TRBJ2-1, with a possible D match to TRBD1 (5 bases). Germline CDR1 is SGHNT and CDR2 is YYREEE (reference sequence). CDR3 length: 15 amino acids. V gave up 4 bases and J gave up 1 base, with 12 bases separating them. CDR3 DNA sequence: TGTGCCAGCAGCCCAGGGTTTGATTCCTACAATGAGCAGTTCTTC. It codes for CASSPGFDSYNEQFF.

This clone was recorded a few times. This sequence joins TRBV6-1 and TRBJ1-2, with D unresolved. The CDR3 length is 14 residues. The germline V gene has CDR1 MNHNS and CDR2 SASEGT. Between the trimmed V and J ends, which lost 7 bases and 0 bases, there was a span of 12 bases. The CDR3 DNA sequence: TGTGCCAGCAACCCAGGCAGAGCTAACTATGGCTACACCTTC. This translates into CASNPGRANYGYTF.

The chain recombines TRBV7-8 with TRBJ2-6; maybe TRBD2 (7 bases). The germline V gene encodes CDR1 SGHVS and CDR2 FQNEAQ. CDR3 length: 17 amino acids. Between the trimmed V and J ends, which lost 1 base and 2 bases, there was a span of 12 bases. The CDR3 region has the DNA TGTGCCAGCAGCTTAGAGGGGGGGGCGCCTGGGGCCAACGTCCTGACTTTC. This codes for CASSLEGGAPGANVLTF.

The gene calls are TRBV15 and TRBJ1-2, with TRBD1 matching over 8 bases. Germline CDR1 reads LNHNV; CDR2 reads YYDKDF (reference sequence). The J segment lost 4 bases and the V segment lost 4 bases, leaving 14 bases of the junction unmatched. The CDR3 extends over 17 amino acids. As DNA, the CDR3 is TGTGCCACCAGCAAGGGGGCGGGGCAGGGGGCTGGCTATGGCTACACCTTC. Translating it yields CATSKGAGQGAGYGYTF. Combining the CDR3 with reference TRBV15 and TRBJ1-2 gives the whole variable domain DAMVIQNPRYQVTQFGKPVTLSCSQTLNHNVMYWYQQKSSQAPKLLFHYYDKDFNNEADTPDNFQSRRPNTSFCFLDIRSPGLGDTAMYLCATSKGAGQGAGYGYTFGSGTRLTVV.

This clone was counted a few times. V is TRBV30 and J is TRBJ1-1; 7 bases align to TRBD1. There are 14 residues in the CDR3. CDR1 and CDR2 (germline): GTSNPN, SVGIG (reference sequence). V lost 5 bases and J lost 0; bases outside the gene matches: 6. The CDR3 here is CAWGRGVMNTEAFF. The DNA of the CDR3 is TGTGCCTGGGGCAGGGGGGTCATGAACACTGAAGCTTTCTTT.

The V gene is TRBV21-1, the J gene TRBJ1-1; the table calls TRBD1, which could not be checked here. TRBV21-1 is flagged as a pseudogene. The CDR3 contains 17 residues. The chain's CDR3 is CASSKGQGWVANTEAFF. For the CDR3, the DNA is TGTGCCAGCAGCAAAGGCCAGGGGTGGGTCGCGAACACTGAAGCTTTCTTT.

This clone was counted a single time. The genes are TRBV4-3 and TRBJ1-2, with D possibly being TRBD1 (5 bases). V shed 4 bases and J shed 3 bases, with 15 bases lying between them. CDR1 and CDR2 from the germline V gene are LGHNA and YSLEER. The CDR3 has 15 residues. CDR3 sequence: CASSPSTRGYYGYTF. Written as DNA, the CDR3 is TGCGCCAGCAGCCCCTCGACCCGGGGGTACTATGGCTACACCTTC.

J is TRBJ2-7 and V is TRBV28; 7 nucleotides align to TRBD2. V trimming: 6 bases; J trimming: 7 bases; junction bases outside the gene matches: 12. Germline lookup yields CDR1 MDHEN and CDR2 SYDVKM. The CDR3 extends over 14 amino acids. CDR3 in DNA: TGTGCCAGCAGGTTCGGCGGGAGACGGCAAGAGCAGTACTTC. Translating gives CASRFGGRRQEQYF.

The chain is built from TRBV15 and TRBJ2-3; perhaps TRBD2 as D (6 bases). The germline V gene encodes CDR1 LNHNV and CDR2 YYDKDF (reference sequence). CDR3 size: 15 residues. V shed 0 bases and J shed 6 bases, with 13 bases lying between them. CDR3 protein: CATSRDGGSGDTQYF. The CDR3, as DNA: TGTGCCACCAGCAGAGATGGGGGGTCCGGTGATACGCAGTATTTT.

The rearrangement links TRBV4-3 to TRBJ2-1; tentatively, D is TRBD2 (6 bases). This CDR3 comprises 16 residues. CDR1 LGHNA and CDR2 YSLEER come from the germline V gene. Deletions cut 0 bases from V and 7 bases from J, with 16 bases between. CDR3 sequence reads: CASSQEPDSGVNEQFF. The CDR3 coding sequence is TGCGCCAGCAGCCAAGAGCCGGATAGCGGAGTAAATGAGCAGTTCTTC.

The chain couples TRBV5-5 to TRBJ2-2; a possible D gene is TRBD2 (6 bases). This CDR3 comprises 15 residues. The V gene's germline CDR1 is SGHKS and CDR2 YYEKEE (reference sequence). The ends were cut back, 4 bases at V and 3 bases at J, with 13 bases in the middle. Written as DNA, the CDR3 is TGTGCCAGCAGCCGGGAGAGTGCACACACCGGGGAGCTGTTTTTT. Its translation: CASSRESAHTGELFF.

The V gene is TRBV4-2, the J gene TRBJ2-1, with TRBD1 matching over 9 bases. Trimming removed 0 bases from V and 4 bases from J; junction bases left unmatched: 7. This CDR3 has 17 amino acids. The germline V gene encodes CDR1 LGHNA and CDR2 YNFKEQ. The CDR3 sequence: CASSQDYGTGLYNEQFF. In nucleotides, the CDR3 is TGTGCCAGCAGCCAAGATTACGGGACAGGGCTATACAATGAGCAGTTCTTC.

The CDR3: CASSSTGTGLYEQYF. The CDR3 coding sequence is TGTGCCAGCAGCTCCACCGGGACAGGGTTATACGAGCAGTACTTC. The rearrangement uses TRBV5-4 and TRBJ2-7; 9 bases match TRBD1. Germline CDR1 and CDR2: SGHNT and YYREEE (reference sequence). J was trimmed by 4 bases and V by 3 bases; bases with no gene match: 8. CDR3 length: 15 residues.

This sequence joins TRBV6-5 and TRBJ2-2, with no clear D. V was trimmed by 6 bases and J by 5 bases, leaving 16 bases between them. The CDR3 is 15 amino acids. Germline CDR1 MNHEY, CDR2 SVGAGI. CDR3 DNA sequence: TGTGCCAGCAGACGCGTGGAAGTGCGGACCGGGGAGCTGTTTTTT. Its protein is CASRRVEVRTGELFF.